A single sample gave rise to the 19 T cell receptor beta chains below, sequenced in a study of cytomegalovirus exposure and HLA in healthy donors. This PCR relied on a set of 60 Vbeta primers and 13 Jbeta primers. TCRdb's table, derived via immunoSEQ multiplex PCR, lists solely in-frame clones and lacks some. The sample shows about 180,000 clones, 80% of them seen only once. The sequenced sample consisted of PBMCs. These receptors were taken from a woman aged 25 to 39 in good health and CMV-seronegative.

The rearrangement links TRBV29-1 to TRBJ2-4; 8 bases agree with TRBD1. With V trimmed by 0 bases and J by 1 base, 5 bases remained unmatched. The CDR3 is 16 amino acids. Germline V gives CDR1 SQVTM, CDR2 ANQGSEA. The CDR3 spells CSVEDPWDRAKNIQYF. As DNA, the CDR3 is TGCAGCGTTGAAGACCCGTGGGACAGGGCCAAAAACATTCAGTACTTC. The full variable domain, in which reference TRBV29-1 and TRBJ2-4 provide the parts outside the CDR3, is SAVISQKPSRDICQRGTSLTIQCQVDSQVTMMFWYRQQPGQSLTLIATANQGSEATYESGFVIDKFPISRPNLTFSTLTVSNMSPEDSSIYLCSVEDPWDRAKNIQYFGAGTRLSVL.

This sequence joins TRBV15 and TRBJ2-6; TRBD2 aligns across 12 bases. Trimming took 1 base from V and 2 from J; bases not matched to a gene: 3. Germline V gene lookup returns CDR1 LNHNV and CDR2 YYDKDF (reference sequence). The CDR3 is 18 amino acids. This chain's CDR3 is CATSRGPSGGAGANVLTF. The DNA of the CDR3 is TGTGCCACCAGCAGAGGGCCTAGCGGGGGGGCTGGGGCCAACGTCCTGACTTTC.

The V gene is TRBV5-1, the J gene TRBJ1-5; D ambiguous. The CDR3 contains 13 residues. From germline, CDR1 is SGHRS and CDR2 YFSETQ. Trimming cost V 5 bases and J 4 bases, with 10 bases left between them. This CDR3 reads CASRENSNQPQHF. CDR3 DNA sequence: TGCGCCAGCAGGGAAAACAGTAATCAGCCCCAGCATTTT. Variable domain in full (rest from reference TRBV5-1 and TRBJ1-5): KAGVTQTPRYLIKTRGQQVTLSCSPISGHRSVSWYQQTPGQGLQFLFEYFSETQRNKGNFPGRFSGRQFSNSRSEMNVSTLELGDSALYLCASRENSNQPQHFGDGTRLSIL.

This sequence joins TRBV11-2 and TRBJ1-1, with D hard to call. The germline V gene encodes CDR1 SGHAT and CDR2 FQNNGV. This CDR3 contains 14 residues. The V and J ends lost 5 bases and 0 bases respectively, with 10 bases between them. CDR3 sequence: CASSVRTLNTEAFF. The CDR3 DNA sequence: TGTGCCAGCAGCGTAAGGACTTTGAACACTGAAGCTTTCTTT.

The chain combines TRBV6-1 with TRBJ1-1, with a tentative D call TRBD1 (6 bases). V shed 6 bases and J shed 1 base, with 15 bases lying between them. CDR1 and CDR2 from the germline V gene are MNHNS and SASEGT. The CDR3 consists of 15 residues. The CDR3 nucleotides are TGTGCCAGCAGGGAACCGGGACATTCGAACACTGAAGCTTTCTTT. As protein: CASREPGHSNTEAFF.

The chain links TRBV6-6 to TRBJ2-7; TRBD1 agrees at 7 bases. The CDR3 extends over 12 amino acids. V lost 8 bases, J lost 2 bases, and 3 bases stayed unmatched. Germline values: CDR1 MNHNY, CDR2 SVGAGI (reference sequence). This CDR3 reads CASWQGAYEQYF. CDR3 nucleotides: TGTGCCAGCTGGCAGGGGGCCTACGAGCAGTACTTC.

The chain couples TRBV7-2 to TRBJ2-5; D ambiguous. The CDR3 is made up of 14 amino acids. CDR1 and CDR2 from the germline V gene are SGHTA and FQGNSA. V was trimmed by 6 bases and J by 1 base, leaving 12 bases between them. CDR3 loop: CASSRTWAQETQYF. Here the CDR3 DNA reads TGTGCCAGCAGTCGAACCTGGGCCCAAGAGACCCAGTACTTC.

The CDR3 DNA follows: TGTGCTAGTGGTTTATCGTCTGGACAGGGGGCAGATACGCAGTATTTT. Its translation is CASGLSSGQGADTQYF. The chain recombines TRBV12-5 with TRBJ2-3; TRBD1 aligns across 10 bases. This CDR3 contains 16 residues. V lost 3 bases to trimming and J lost 4 bases; unmatched junction nucleotides: 7. Germline V gives CDR1 LGHNT, CDR2 FRNRAP.

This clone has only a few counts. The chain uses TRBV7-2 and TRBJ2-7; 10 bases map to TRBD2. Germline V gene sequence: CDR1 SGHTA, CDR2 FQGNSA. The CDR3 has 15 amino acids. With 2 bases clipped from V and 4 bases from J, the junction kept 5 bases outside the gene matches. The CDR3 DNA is TGTGCCAGCAGCTTATCGGGTAGCGGGGGGTACGAGCAGTACTTC. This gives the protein CASSLSGSGGYEQYF. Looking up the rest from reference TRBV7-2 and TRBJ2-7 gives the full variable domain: GAGVSQSPSNKVTEKGKDVELRCDPISGHTALYWYRQSLGQGLEFLIYFQGNSAPDKSGLPSDRFSAERTGGSVSTLTIQRTQQEDSAVYLCASSLSGSGGYEQYFGPGTRLTVT.

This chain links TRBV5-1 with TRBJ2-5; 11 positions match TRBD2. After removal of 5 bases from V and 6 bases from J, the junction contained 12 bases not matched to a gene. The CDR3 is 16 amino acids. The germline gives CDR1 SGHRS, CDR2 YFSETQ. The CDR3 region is CASSQTSGVSGQTQYF. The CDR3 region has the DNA TGCGCCAGCAGTCAGACTAGCGGGGTATCTGGTCAGACCCAGTACTTC.

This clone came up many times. CDR3 nucleotide sequence: TGTGCCAGCACTCTTGACAGGGTGGACACCGGGGAGCTGTTTTTT. Amino acid sequence: CASTLDRVDTGELFF. This sequence joins TRBV6-1 and TRBJ2-2; TRBD1 aligns across 7 bases. This CDR3 is built from 15 residues. Losses at the gene ends were 7 bases for V and 3 bases for J; bases not matched to a gene: 8. Germline V CDR1 and CDR2: MNHNS, SASEGT.

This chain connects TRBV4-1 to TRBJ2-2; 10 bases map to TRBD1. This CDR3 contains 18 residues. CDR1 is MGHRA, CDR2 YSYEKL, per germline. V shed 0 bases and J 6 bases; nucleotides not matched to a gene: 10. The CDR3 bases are TGCGCCAGCAGCCAAGATGGGGGACAGGGGATTGAACCCGGGGAGCTGTTTTTT. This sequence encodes CASSQDGGQGIEPGELFF.

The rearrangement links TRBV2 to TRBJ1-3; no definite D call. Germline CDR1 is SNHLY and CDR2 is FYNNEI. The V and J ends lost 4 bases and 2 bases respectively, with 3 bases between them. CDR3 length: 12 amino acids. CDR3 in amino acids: CASSAAGNTIYF. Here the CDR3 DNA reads TGTGCCAGCAGTGCGGCTGGAAACACCATATATTTT.

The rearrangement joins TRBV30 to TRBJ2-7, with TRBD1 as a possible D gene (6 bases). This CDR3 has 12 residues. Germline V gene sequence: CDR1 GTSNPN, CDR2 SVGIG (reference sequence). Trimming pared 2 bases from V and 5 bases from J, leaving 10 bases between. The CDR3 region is CAWSPTGNEQYF. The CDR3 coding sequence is TGTGCCTGGAGTCCCACAGGGAACGAGCAGTACTTC.

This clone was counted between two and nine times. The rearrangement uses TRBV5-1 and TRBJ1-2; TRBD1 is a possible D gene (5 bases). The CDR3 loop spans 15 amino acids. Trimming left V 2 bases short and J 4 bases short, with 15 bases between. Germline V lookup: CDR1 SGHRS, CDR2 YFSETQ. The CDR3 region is CASSLASGVGYGYTF. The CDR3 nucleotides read TGCGCCAGCAGCTTAGCCTCGGGGGTCGGCTATGGCTACACCTTC.

The CDR3 coding sequence is TGCAGCGTTGTCGCAGGGTACGAGCAGTACTTC. This translates into CSVVAGYEQYF. The V gene is TRBV29-1, the J gene TRBJ2-7, with a tentative D call TRBD1 (5 bases). Germline CDR1 reads SQVTM; CDR2 reads ANQGSEA. This CDR3 comprises 11 residues. V was trimmed by 4 bases and J by 4 bases, leaving 8 bases between them.

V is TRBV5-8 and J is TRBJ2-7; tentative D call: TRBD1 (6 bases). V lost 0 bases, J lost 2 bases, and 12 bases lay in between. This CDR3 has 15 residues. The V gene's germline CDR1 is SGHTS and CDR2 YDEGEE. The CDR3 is CASSLDTGQPYEQYF. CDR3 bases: TGTGCCAGCAGCTTGGATACCGGACAGCCCTACGAGCAGTACTTC.

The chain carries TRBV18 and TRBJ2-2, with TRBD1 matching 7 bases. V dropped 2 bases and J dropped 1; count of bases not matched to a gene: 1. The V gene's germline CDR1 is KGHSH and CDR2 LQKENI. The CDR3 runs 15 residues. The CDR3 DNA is TGTGCCAGCTCACCAAGGACAGGGAACACCGGGGAGCTGTTTTTT. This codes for CASSPRTGNTGELFF. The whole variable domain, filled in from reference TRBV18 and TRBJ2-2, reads NAGVMQNPRHLVRRRGQEARLRCSPMKGHSHVYWYRQLPEEGLKFMVYLQKENIIDESGMPKERFSAEFPKEGPSILRIQQVVRGDSAAYFCASSPRTGNTGELFFGEGSRLTVL.

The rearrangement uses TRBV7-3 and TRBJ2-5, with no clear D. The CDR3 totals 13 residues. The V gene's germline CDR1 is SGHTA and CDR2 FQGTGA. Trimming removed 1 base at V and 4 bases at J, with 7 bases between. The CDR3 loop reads CASSLRARETQYF. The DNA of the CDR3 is TGTGCCAGCAGCTTAAGGGCTCGAGAGACCCAGTACTTC.